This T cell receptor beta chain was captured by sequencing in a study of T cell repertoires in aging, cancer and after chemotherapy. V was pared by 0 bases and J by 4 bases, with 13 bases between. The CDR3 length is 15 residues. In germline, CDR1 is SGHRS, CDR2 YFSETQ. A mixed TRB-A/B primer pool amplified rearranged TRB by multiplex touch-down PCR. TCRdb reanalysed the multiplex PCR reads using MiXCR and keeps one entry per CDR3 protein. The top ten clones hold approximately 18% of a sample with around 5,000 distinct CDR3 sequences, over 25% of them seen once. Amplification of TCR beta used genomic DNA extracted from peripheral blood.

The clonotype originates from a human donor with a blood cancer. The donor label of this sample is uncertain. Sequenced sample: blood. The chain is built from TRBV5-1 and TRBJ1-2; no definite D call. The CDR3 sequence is CASSLDGRTFYGYTF. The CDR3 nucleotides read TGCGCCAGCAGCTTGGATGGACGGACGTTCTATGGCTACACCTTC.